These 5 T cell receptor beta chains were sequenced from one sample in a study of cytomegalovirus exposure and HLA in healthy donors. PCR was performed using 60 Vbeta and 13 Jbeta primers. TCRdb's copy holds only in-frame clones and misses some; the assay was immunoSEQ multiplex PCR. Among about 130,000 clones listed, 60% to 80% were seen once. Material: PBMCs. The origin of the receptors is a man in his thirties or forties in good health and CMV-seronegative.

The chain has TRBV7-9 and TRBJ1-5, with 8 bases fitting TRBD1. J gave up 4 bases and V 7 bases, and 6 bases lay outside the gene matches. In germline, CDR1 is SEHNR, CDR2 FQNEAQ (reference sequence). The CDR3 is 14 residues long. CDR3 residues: CASTTGGTNQPQHF. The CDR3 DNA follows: TGTGCCAGCACAACAGGGGGTACGAATCAGCCCCAGCATTTT.

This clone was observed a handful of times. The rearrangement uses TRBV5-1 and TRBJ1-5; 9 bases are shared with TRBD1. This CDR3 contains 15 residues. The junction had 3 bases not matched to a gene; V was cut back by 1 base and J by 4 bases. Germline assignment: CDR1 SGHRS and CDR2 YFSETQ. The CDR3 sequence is CASSLTGGWNQPQHF. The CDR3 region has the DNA TGCGCCAGCAGCTTGACAGGGGGCTGGAATCAGCCCCAGCATTTT.

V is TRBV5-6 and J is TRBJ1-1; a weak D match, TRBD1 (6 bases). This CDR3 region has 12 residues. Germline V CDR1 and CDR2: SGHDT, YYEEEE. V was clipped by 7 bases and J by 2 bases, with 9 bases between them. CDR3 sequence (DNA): TGTGCCAGCCTCAGGGGTAACACTGAAGCTTTCTTT. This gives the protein CASLRGNTEAFF.

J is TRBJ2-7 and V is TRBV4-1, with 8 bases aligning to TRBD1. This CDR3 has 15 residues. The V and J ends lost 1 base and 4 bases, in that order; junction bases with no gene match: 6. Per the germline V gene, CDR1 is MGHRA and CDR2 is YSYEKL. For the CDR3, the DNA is TGCGCCAGCAGCCAAGTCTCGACAGGGGTTTACGAGCAGTACTTC. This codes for CASSQVSTGVYEQYF.

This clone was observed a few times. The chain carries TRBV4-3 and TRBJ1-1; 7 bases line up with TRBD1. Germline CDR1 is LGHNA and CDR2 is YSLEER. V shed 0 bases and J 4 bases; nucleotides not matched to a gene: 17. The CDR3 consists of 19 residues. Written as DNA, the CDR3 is TGCGCCAGCAGCCAAGATTGGGGGACAGCGCTCGAGGGCCCCACTGAAGCTTTCTTT. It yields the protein CASSQDWGTALEGPTEAFF.